This T cell receptor beta chain is drawn from a study of T cells in Graves' hyperthyroidism and ophthalmopathy. The TCR beta CDR3 regions underwent amplification using RNA transcripts as the source. The HTBI set primed first-round TCR CDR3 RT-PCR. TCRdb used MiXCR to reprocess the multiplex PCR reads, holding one entry per CDR3 protein. Here the sample spans approximately 630,000 distinct CDR3 sequences, 15% to 20% being singletons. Whole-study results and caveats: Blood shared most expanded thyroid clonotypes above 0.001.

Ten or more counts support this clonotype. Its antigen is not identified. If no ophthalmopathy progression occurred within 18 months, Graves' hyperthyroidism was stable. This CDR3 contains 16 residues. Looked up from germline, CDR1 is MNHEY and CDR2 is SVGEGT. J was trimmed by 3 bases and V by 2 bases; bases with no gene match: 8. This sequence originates from a woman aged 25-40 years with Graves' hyperthyroidism. The chain has TRBV6-2 or TRBV6-3 and TRBJ1-2; 8 bases line up with TRBD1. Sample: blood. CDR3 region: CASSYPTGDMDYGYTF. As DNA, the CDR3 is TGTGCCAGCAGTTACCCGACAGGGGATATGGACTATGGCTACACCTTC.